This TCR beta chain was sequenced for a study of T cell responses to AZD1222 COVID-19 vaccine. Assay: immunoSEQ multiplex PCR; the TCRdb copy retains only in-frame clones and omits some. Seen here are about 100,000 clones, 80% to 90% observed once, and the top ten hold around 3.8%. This CDR3 is 19 amino acids long. Trimming took 9 bases from V and 0 from J; bases not matched to a gene: 21. The sequence derives from an adult in good health. The sample here was peripheral blood, taken on day 0 of MenACWY control vaccination. This chain joins TRBV23-1 and TRBJ2-5; 8 nucleotides align to TRBD2. TRBV23-1 is given ORF status, its function remaining uncertain. CDR3 amino acids: CARPPGGDNVLEYQETQYF. The DNA for the CDR3 is TGCGCCAGGCCTCCGGGGGGGGATAATGTGCTTGAATACCAAGAGACCCAGTACTTC.